One sample yielded the 3 T cell receptor beta chains listed below, sequenced in a study of PD-1 blockade in classical Hodgkin lymphoma. Exposure to brentuximab vedotin varied, and each patient had relapsed following autologous stem cell transplantation. TCRdb's copy holds only in-frame clones and misses some; the assay was immunoSEQ multiplex PCR. The table records some 100,000 clones, roughly 92% of them present only once. The input for sequencing was peripheral blood mononuclear cells (PBMCs), taken at baseline. These TCRs come from a human donor with classical Hodgkin lymphoma.

This chain joins TRBV28 and TRBJ2-5, with TRBD2 matching over 10 bases. The CDR3 length is 14 residues. V dropped 4 bases and J dropped 5; count of bases not matched to a gene: 4. CDR1 and CDR2 (germline): MDHEN, SYDVKM. The CDR3 protein is CASSSSGSDETQYF. In DNA, the CDR3 is TGTGCCAGCAGTTCTAGCGGGAGTGACGAGACCCAGTACTTC.

J is TRBJ2-7 and V is TRBV19; tentative D call: TRBD1 (5 bases). Germline values: CDR1 LNHDA, CDR2 SQIVND (reference sequence). The CDR3 is 15 residues long. Trimming shortened V by 4 bases and J by 3 bases, and 16 bases separated the two germline ends. The CDR3 protein is CASSKPKGLVYEQYF. The DNA of the CDR3 is TGTGCCAGTAGTAAACCGAAGGGGCTAGTCTACGAGCAGTACTTC.

The chain links TRBV7-2 to TRBJ2-5, with 8 bases matching TRBD2. Trimming cost V 5 bases and J 1 base; bases outside gene matches: 12. This CDR3 contains 17 residues. The germline V gene encodes CDR1 SGHTA and CDR2 FQGNSA. The CDR3 DNA reads as TGTGCCAGCAGCCTACCGGCGGGGGGCTGGGTCCAAGAGACCCAGTACTTC. Residues: CASSLPAGGWVQETQYF.